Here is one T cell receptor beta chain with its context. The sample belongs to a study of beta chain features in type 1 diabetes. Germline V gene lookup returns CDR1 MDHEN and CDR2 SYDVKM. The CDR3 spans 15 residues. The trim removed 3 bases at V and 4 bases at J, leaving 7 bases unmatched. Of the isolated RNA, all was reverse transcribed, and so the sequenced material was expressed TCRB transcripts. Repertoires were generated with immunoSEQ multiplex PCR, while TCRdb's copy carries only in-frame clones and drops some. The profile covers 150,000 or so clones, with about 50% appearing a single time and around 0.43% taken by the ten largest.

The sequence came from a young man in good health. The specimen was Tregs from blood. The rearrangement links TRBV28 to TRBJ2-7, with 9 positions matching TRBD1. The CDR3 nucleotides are TGTGCCAGCAGTTTTCCCACAGGGGGCATATACGAGCAGTACTTC. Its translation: CASSFPTGGIYEQYF.